This T cell receptor (beta chain) was captured by sequencing in a study of blood T cell repertoires in COVID-19. For the study at large: Samples came from the United States, Italy and Spain, spanning acute and convalescent COVID-19. In each case, the material was cDNA or gDNA derived from T cells, B-cell-depleted T cells, or PBMCs.

Germline CDR1 reads PRHDT; CDR2 reads FYEKMQ (reference sequence). V shed 9 bases and J shed 3 bases, with 12 bases lying between them. This CDR3 comprises 12 residues. This clone was recorded once. Per the original methods: Counts of nucleated cells, estimated from reference gene primer amplification, were obtained. The data were produced by immunoSEQ multiplex PCR, yet TCRdb's version contains in-frame clones alone and is incomplete. D and trimming were read from the DNA, whereas the V and J calls and clone size are those reported in that table. Found here are some 280,000 clones, 80% to 90% of them singletons; the top ten hold 3%.

This sequence originates from a woman aged 25 to 39 with active or convalescent COVID-19. Sequenced sample: peripheral blood. The rearrangement links TRBV13 to TRBJ2-7; D may be TRBD1 (5 bases). The CDR3 is CASAQDGYEQYF. The CDR3 nucleotides read TGTGCCAGTGCACAGGATGGCTACGAGCAGTACTTC.